The 20 T cell receptor beta chains below all came from one sample that was sequenced in a study of cytomegalovirus exposure and HLA in healthy donors. The study ran its PCR with 60 Vbeta and 13 Jbeta primers. The repertoire was sequenced with immunoSEQ multiplex PCR; TCRdb's copy has only in-frame clones and lacks some. The data hold about 160,000 clones, with roughly four fifths observed a single time. The sample taken for sequencing was PBMCs. The receptors come from a female donor in good health and CMV-seronegative.

The V call is TRBV28, the J call TRBJ2-5; possibly TRBD2 for D (6 bases). V lost 2 bases, J lost 1 base, and 17 bases lay in between. Germline assignment: CDR1 MDHEN and CDR2 SYDVKM. There are 17 residues in the CDR3. CDR3 amino acids: CASSLRAPGGSQETQYF. For the CDR3, the DNA is TGTGCCAGCAGTTTAAGGGCACCTGGGGGGTCCCAAGAGACCCAGTACTTC. Combining the CDR3 with reference TRBV28 and TRBJ2-5 gives the whole variable domain DVKVTQSSRYLVKRTGEKVFLECVQDMDHENMFWYRQDPGLGLRLIYFSYDVKMKEKGDIPEGYSVSREKKERFSLILESASTNQTSMYLCASSLRAPGGSQETQYFGPGTRLLVL.

This clone was recorded once. The chain uses TRBV9 and TRBJ1-3, with TRBD1 as a possible D gene (5 bases). This CDR3 is built from 14 residues. Trimming pared 4 bases from V and 4 bases from J, leaving 12 bases between. Germline V CDR1 and CDR2: SGDLS, YYNGEE. DNA of the CDR3: TGTGCCAGCAGCCCCGGGGGTGGCGGAAACACCATATATTTT. Its translation: CASSPGGGGNTIYF.

This rearrangement joins TRBV28 to TRBJ1-1, with 7 bases matching TRBD1. Germline V CDR1 and CDR2: MDHEN, SYDVKM. V shed 1 base, J shed 5 bases, and the junction held 4 bases outside the gene matches. This CDR3 contains 14 residues. The CDR3 nucleotides are TGTGCCAGCAGTTTATCGACAGGGAAGACTGAAGCTTTCTTT. This sequence encodes CASSLSTGKTEAFF.

This clone was seen only a few times. The rearrangement joins TRBV7-9 to TRBJ1-5; D is unresolved. Germline assignment: CDR1 SEHNR and CDR2 FQNEAQ (reference sequence). Between the trimmed V and J ends, which lost 4 bases and 0 bases, there was a span of 10 bases. The CDR3 loop spans 15 amino acids. In DNA form, the CDR3 reads TGTGCCAGCAGCTCAACCGGGAATAGCAATCAGCCCCAGCATTTT. Translated, it gives CASSSTGNSNQPQHF. The entire variable domain, with the rest obtained from reference TRBV7-9 and TRBJ1-5, is as follows: DTGVSQNPRHKITKRGQNVTFRCDPISEHNRLYWYRQTLGQGPEFLTYFQNEAQLEKSRLLSDRFSAERPKGSFSTLEIQRTEQGDSAMYLCASSSTGNSNQPQHFGDGTRLSIL.

J is TRBJ1-2 and V is TRBV6-5, with 12 bases lining up with TRBD1. The CDR3 consists of 14 residues. V lost 4 bases and J lost 6; bases outside the gene matches: 3. Germline assignment: CDR1 MNHEY and CDR2 SVGAGI. The CDR3 spells CASSSGTGGNGYTF. The CDR3 DNA sequence: TGTGCCAGCAGTTCCGGGACAGGGGGCAATGGCTACACCTTC.

V usage is TRBV6-4 and J usage is TRBJ2-3, with TRBD2 matching 10 bases. This CDR3 spans 15 amino acids. The J segment lost 4 bases and the V segment lost 5 bases, leaving 6 bases of the junction unmatched. Germline-derived CDR1 and CDR2 are MRHNA and SNTAGT. The CDR3 DNA sequence: TGTGCCAGCAGTCCGGCAGCGGGAGGGCCAGATACGCAGTATTTT. Its protein product is CASSPAAGGPDTQYF.

The chain carries TRBV10-2 and TRBJ1-2, with 7 bases aligning to TRBD1. Trimming at V came to 2 bases and at J to 8 bases, leaving 5 bases not matched to a gene. The germline gives CDR1 WSHSY, CDR2 SAAADI. The CDR3 is 13 amino acids. The CDR3: CASSEDRVSGYTF. The CDR3 coding sequence is TGCGCCAGCAGTGAGGACAGGGTAAGCGGCTACACCTTC.

The V call is TRBV5-1, the J call TRBJ2-7, with 10 nucleotides matching TRBD1. In germline, CDR1 is SGHRS, CDR2 YFSETQ. Losses at the gene ends were 0 bases for V and 5 bases for J; bases not matched to a gene: 2. The CDR3 consists of 14 residues. The CDR3 DNA is TGCGCCAGCAGCTTGGCCGGGACAGGGGACGAGCAGTACTTC. This translates into CASSLAGTGDEQYF. Based on the CDR3 plus reference TRBV5-1 and TRBJ2-7, the full variable domain is KAGVTQTPRYLIKTRGQQVTLSCSPISGHRSVSWYQQTPGQGLQFLFEYFSETQRNKGNFPGRFSGRQFSNSRSEMNVSTLELGDSALYLCASSLAGTGDEQYFGPGTRLTVT.

The J gene is TRBJ2-3, the V gene TRBV7-9; a weak D match, TRBD2 (6 bases). This CDR3 region has 16 residues. In germline, CDR1 is SEHNR, CDR2 FQNEAQ (reference sequence). Trimming removed 5 bases at V and 0 bases at J, with 15 bases between. CDR3 in amino acids: CASSLRLVLSTDTQYF. CDR3 DNA sequence: TGTGCCAGCAGCCTGCGACTAGTCCTTAGCACAGATACGCAGTATTTT. Combining the CDR3 with reference TRBV7-9 and TRBJ2-3 gives the whole variable domain DTGVSQNPRHKITKRGQNVTFRCDPISEHNRLYWYRQTLGQGPEFLTYFQNEAQLEKSRLLSDRFSAERPKGSFSTLEIQRTEQGDSAMYLCASSLRLVLSTDTQYFGPGTRLTVL.

This clone is a singleton in its sample. V and J are TRBV19 and TRBJ2-5; the D is unclear. CDR3 size: 11 residues. V was trimmed by 3 bases and J by 4 bases, leaving 3 bases between them. Germline CDR1 LNHDA, CDR2 SQIVND (reference sequence). CDR3 sequence (DNA): TGTGCCAGTAGTATCCGAGAGACCCAGTACTTC. Its translation is CASSIRETQYF.

J is TRBJ1-6 and V is TRBV9; TRBD1 matches 10 bases. V lost 4 bases and J lost 5; bases outside the gene matches: 3. This CDR3 comprises 15 residues. Germline CDR1 SGDLS, CDR2 YYNGEE. The DNA of the CDR3 is TGTGCCAGCAGCACCGGACAGGGGGATAATTCACCCCTCCACTTT. It codes for CASSTGQGDNSPLHF.

This chain uses TRBV19 with TRBJ1-5; TRBD1 aligns across 7 bases. Germline CDR1 LNHDA, CDR2 SQIVND (reference sequence). V trimming: 10 bases; J trimming: 9 bases; junction bases outside the gene matches: 6. This CDR3 is built from 11 residues. The CDR3 spells CATSTGTPQHF. The CDR3 coding sequence is TGTGCCACCTCGACAGGGACGCCCCAGCATTTT.

The chain couples TRBV9 to TRBJ1-2; D gene uncertain. Germline CDR1 reads SGDLS; CDR2 reads YYNGEE. Trimming pared 4 bases from V and 1 base from J, leaving 14 bases between. This CDR3 region has 15 residues. CDR3: CASSTGEAINYGYTF. CDR3 nucleotides: TGTGCCAGCAGCACCGGTGAAGCGATTAACTATGGCTACACCTTC.

V usage is TRBV6-5 and J usage is TRBJ2-7, with 10 bases identical to TRBD1. The CDR3 extends over 14 amino acids. With 2 bases clipped from V and 4 bases from J, the junction kept 2 bases outside the gene matches. In germline, CDR1 is MNHEY, CDR2 SVGAGI. The CDR3 coding sequence is TGTGCCAGCAGTTACGGGGGACAGGGGTACGAGCAGTACTTC. This gives the protein CASSYGGQGYEQYF.

This chain connects TRBV30 to TRBJ2-1; tentative D call: TRBD2 (7 bases). The CDR3 length is 14 residues. Germline V gives CDR1 GTSNPN, CDR2 SVGIG (reference sequence). V gave up 6 bases and J gave up 3 bases, with 15 bases separating them. CDR3 sequence (DNA): TGTGCCTGTCGACGGGGGGCCGACTACAATGAGCAGTTCTTC. Translated, it gives CACRRGADYNEQFF.

This clone was counted a few times. V gene TRBV5-1 combines with J gene TRBJ2-5; 9 bases align to TRBD2. Trimming at V came to 1 base and at J to 5 bases, leaving 6 bases not matched to a gene. CDR1 is SGHRS, CDR2 YFSETQ, per germline. The CDR3 length is 15 residues. In nucleotides, the CDR3 is TGCGCCAGCAGCTTGAGGGCGGCGGGAGGGGAGACCCAGTACTTC. Translation: CASSLRAAGGETQYF.

This clone has only a few counts. The chain carries TRBV19 and TRBJ1-5, with TRBD1 identical over 7 bases. V shed 6 bases, J shed 4 bases, and the junction held 9 bases outside the gene matches. There are 15 residues in the CDR3. Germline-derived CDR1 and CDR2 are LNHDA and SQIVND (reference sequence). The DNA of the CDR3 is TGTGCCAGTAGCCCCCCGACAGGGAATAATCAGCCCCAGCATTTT. Amino acids: CASSPPTGNNQPQHF.

This rearrangement joins TRBV29-1 to TRBJ2-7; D may be TRBD1 (5 bases). The length of the CDR3 is 12 residues. Deletions cut 4 bases from V and 2 bases from J, with 9 bases between. From germline, CDR1 is SQVTM and CDR2 ANQGSEA. The CDR3 DNA follows: TGCAGCGTTGTTAGGGGAACCTACGAGCAGTACTTC. This encodes CSVVRGTYEQYF.

The rearrangement links TRBV4-3 to TRBJ2-5; the match to TRBD1 covers 7 bases. Gene TRBJ2-7 matches the end of the DNA better, so the J call may be wrong. The CDR3 runs 15 residues. Germline CDR1 LGHNA, CDR2 YSLEER. The CDR3 region is CASSQVSQGAYEQYF. The CDR3 nucleotides are TGCGCCAGCAGCCAAGTTAGCCAGGGGGCCTACGAGCAGTACTTC.

The chain couples TRBV11-2 to TRBJ2-1, with unresolved D. V shed 0 bases and J shed 4 bases, with 4 bases lying between them. Germline V gene data show CDR1 as SGHAT and CDR2 as FQNNGV. The CDR3 has 13 amino acids. The CDR3 sequence: CASSLDRYNEQFF. As DNA, the CDR3 is TGTGCCAGCAGCTTAGACAGATACAATGAGCAGTTCTTC.